This T cell receptor (beta chain) was captured in a study of cytomegalovirus exposure and HLA in healthy donors. Unmatched junction bases numbered 7, after V lost 4 bases and J lost 6 bases. The CDR3 is 15 residues long. Germline CDR1 reads SNHLY; CDR2 reads FYNNEI. This clone has just a few counts. Use of 60 Vbeta and 13 Jbeta primers characterized the PCR. Clones were sequenced by immunoSEQ multiplex PCR, and TCRdb holds only the in-frame ones, with some missing. Of roughly 130,000 clones detected, roughly three quarters appear once; the ten largest clones hold approximately 0.97%. This clonotype was sampled from a man between 18 and 29 years old in good health and CMV-seronegative. The chain carries TRBV2 and TRBJ2-7; 12 bases fit TRBD2. Sequences were obtained from PBMCs. In DNA, the CDR3 is TGTGCCAGCAGTGCCCTAGCGGGGGGGACAGGCGAGCAGTACTTC. As protein: CASSALAGGTGEQYF.